Below are 10 T cell receptor beta chains sequenced from a single sample in a study of T cells after yellow fever vaccination. TCRdb re-analysed the 5' RACE reads in MiXCR, keeping a single row per CDR3 protein. The sample shows 250,000 to 300,000 distinct CDR3 sequences, over 4.5% of them seen only once. The sample in question was CD4+ T cells sorted from PBMCs, obtained on the day of the yellow fever booster vaccination. The source of these receptors is a man younger than 35 who received the YFV17D yellow fever vaccine.

The chain carries TRBV27 and TRBJ2-5; no definite D call. This CDR3 has 13 residues. Germline V gene data show CDR1 as MNHEY and CDR2 as SMNVEV (reference sequence). V lost 3 bases and J lost 7, with 12 bases in between. CDR3 in amino acids: CASSFYSTGTQYF. CDR3 nucleotide sequence: TGTGCCAGCAGTTTCTACAGCACGGGGACCCAGTACTTC.

The rearrangement joins TRBV5-5 to TRBJ1-6; 7 bases map to TRBD1. The CDR3 is 16 amino acids. In germline, CDR1 is SGHKS, CDR2 YYEKEE (reference sequence). The V and J ends lost 1 base and 10 bases, in that order; junction bases with no gene match: 11. CDR3 amino acids: CASSLSLNRGKSPLHF. The DNA of the CDR3 is TGTGCCAGCAGCTTGAGCCTGAACAGGGGAAAATCACCCCTCCACTTT.

This clonotype appeared a few times. The chain uses TRBV28 and TRBJ2-7, with 9 bases that match TRBD1. The CDR3 runs to 14 residues. Trimming removed 4 bases from V and 6 bases from J; junction bases left unmatched: 7. Germline-derived CDR1 and CDR2 are MDHEN and SYDVKM. CDR3 sequence: CASSSDRGLSEQYF. CDR3 DNA: TGTGCCAGCAGTTCCGACAGGGGGTTATCCGAGCAGTACTTC.

V gene TRBV7-2 combines with J gene TRBJ2-5; 11 bases map to TRBD2. Germline V gene data show CDR1 as SGHTA and CDR2 as FQGNSA. The CDR3 has 16 amino acids. V trimming: 3 bases; J trimming: 2 bases; junction bases outside the gene matches: 5. The chain's CDR3 is CASSLAPSGGQETQYF. The CDR3 nucleotides are TGTGCCAGCAGCTTGGCACCTAGCGGGGGGCAAGAGACCCAGTACTTC. Full variable domain (outside the CDR3, taken from reference TRBV7-2 and TRBJ2-5): GAGVSQSPSNKVTEKGKDVELRCDPISGHTALYWYRQSLGQGLEFLIYFQGNSAPDKSGLPSDRFSAERTGGSVSTLTIQRTQQEDSAVYLCASSLAPSGGQETQYFGPGTRLLVL.

This clonotype was detected ten times or more. The chain combines TRBV4-3 with TRBJ2-5; 8 nucleotides agree with TRBD1. This CDR3 is 15 amino acids long. V trimming: 2 bases; J trimming: 4 bases; junction bases outside the gene matches: 6. In germline, CDR1 is LGHNA, CDR2 YSLEER. The CDR3: CASSQNRGTAETQYF. The CDR3 coding sequence is TGCGCCAGCAGCCAAAACAGGGGGACTGCAGAGACCCAGTACTTC.

The genes are TRBV10-1 and TRBJ2-3; D gene uncertain. With 4 bases removed from V and 0 bases from J, the gap between germline ends came to 11 bases. The CDR3 runs to 15 residues. CDR1 is WNHNN and CDR2 is SYGVQD in the germline V gene (reference sequence). The CDR3 is CASSGGRKSTDTQYF. The CDR3 DNA sequence: TGCGCCAGCAGTGGTGGGCGGAAAAGCACAGATACGCAGTATTTT.

This clonotype was observed a handful of times. This chain uses TRBV7-9 with TRBJ2-1, with TRBD2 as a possible D gene (7 bases). Germline V gene lookup returns CDR1 SEHNR and CDR2 FQNEAQ (reference sequence). The CDR3 has 18 residues. V lost 6 bases and J 0 bases, leaving 21 bases between the germline ends. Written as DNA, the CDR3 is TGTGCCAGCAGACCCGGGGGGCGGGGGACCAGCTCCTACAATGAGCAGTTCTTC. Residues: CASRPGGRGTSSYNEQFF.

This clonotype has just a few counts. The chain has TRBV7-8 and TRBJ1-3; 9 bases map to TRBD1. There are 16 residues in the CDR3. V gave up 7 bases and J gave up 0 bases; unmatched junction bases: 7. Germline V gives CDR1 SGHVS, CDR2 FQNEAQ. CDR3 coding DNA: TGTGCCAGCACCGAACAGGGGGCCGTCTCTGGAAACACCATATATTTT. Translated, it gives CASTEQGAVSGNTIYF.

This clonotype was counted once. The chain links TRBV10-3 to TRBJ1-5; D gene uncertain. V lost 0 bases and J 0 bases, leaving 12 bases between the germline ends. Germline V CDR1 and CDR2: ENHRY, SYGVKD. CDR3 size: 17 residues. The CDR3 coding sequence is TGTGCCATCAGTGAGTCGTTAGGGCCTGGTAGCAATCAGCCCCAGCATTTT. Translating gives CAISESLGPGSNQPQHF.

This clonotype was picked up a small number of times. The rearrangement links TRBV4-3 to TRBJ2-2; D may match TRBD1 or TRBD2 (5 bases each). Germline V gives CDR1 LGHNA, CDR2 YSLEER. V was trimmed by 3 bases and J by 4 bases, leaving 12 bases between them. The CDR3 sequence is 15 residues long. The CDR3 here is CASSHGRGATGELFF. In DNA form, the CDR3 reads TGCGCCAGCAGCCACGGAAGAGGGGCCACCGGGGAGCTGTTTTTT.